The 20 T cell receptor beta chains in this list originate from one sample, sequenced in a study of T-cell reconstitution after alpha-beta-depleted transplantation in children. Preparing the TCRbeta library involved the use of unique molecular identifiers. TCRdb analysed the PCR reads with MiXCR anew, one entry per CDR3 protein. Among 200,000 to 300,000 distinct CDR3 sequences listed, approximately 12% were seen once. Sequences were derived from PBMCs from the stem cell graft donor, sampled from the stem cell graft. All receptors come from a human donor who donated a stem cell graft to a child with acute lymphoblastic leukemia.

This clonotype was found many times. An end of the junction differs from the germline gene, which may be a read error. In DNA form, the CDR3 reads TGCAGCGTTTTGTTCGGGACCCTGGGCTCCCACGAGCAGTACTTC. The encoded protein is CSVLFGTLGSHEQYF. V and J are TRBV29-1 and TRBJ2-7; D possibly uses TRBD1 or TRBD2 (5 bases each). The CDR3 consists of 15 residues. Germline assignment: CDR1 SQVTM and CDR2 ANQGSEA.

The chain has TRBV4-3 and TRBJ2-7; D not resolved. V was shortened by 0 bases and J by 6 bases, with 15 bases between the two germline ends. CDR3 size: 15 residues. Per germline, CDR1 LGHNA and CDR2 YSLEER. The CDR3 here is CASSQDPAILGEQYF. The DNA for the CDR3 is TGCGCCAGCAGCCAAGATCCGGCCATCTTGGGCGAGCAGTACTTC.

This clonotype was picked up many times. The rearrangement joins TRBV4-3 to TRBJ2-3, with 7 bases that match TRBD1. Trimming removed 0 bases from V and 2 bases from J; junction bases left unmatched: 8. Germline V gives CDR1 LGHNA, CDR2 YSLEER. The CDR3 length is 17 residues. The CDR3 DNA is TGCGCCAGCAGCCAAGAAATTCCGAGGGGGCTCACAGATACGCAGTATTTT. This codes for CASSQEIPRGLTDTQYF.

This clonotype was counted between two and nine times. The chain combines TRBV6-2 or TRBV6-3 with TRBJ1-1, with TRBD1 as a possible D gene (6 bases). The germline CDR1 and CDR2 sequences are MNHEY and SVGEGT. The CDR3 contains 13 residues. Trimming took 2 bases from V and 4 from J, leaving 8 bases between them. CDR3 loop: CASSYTQGTEAFF. The CDR3 coding sequence is TGTGCCAGCAGTTACACACAGGGCACTGAAGCTTTCTTT.

The chain employs TRBV27 and TRBJ2-4, with 9 bases lining up with TRBD1. V lost 6 bases, J lost 0 bases, and 9 bases stayed unmatched. Germline values: CDR1 MNHEY, CDR2 SMNVEV (reference sequence). This CDR3 is built from 17 residues. The CDR3 nucleotides read TGTGCCAGCAGGAAACAGGGGGCCGATAAAGCCAAAAACATTCAGTACTTC. Encoded protein: CASRKQGADKAKNIQYF.

The table lists this clonotype with a few counts. In nucleotides, the CDR3 is TGTGCCAGCAGTTACTATGAAGACAATGAGCAGTTCTTC. This encodes CASSYYEDNEQFF. The chain joins TRBV6-6 to TRBJ2-1; no definite D call. This CDR3 spans 13 amino acids. Trimming stripped 1 base from V and 5 bases from J, with 6 bases between. Germline V gene data show CDR1 as MNHNY and CDR2 as SVGAGI (reference sequence).

This clonotype showed up many times. The J gene is TRBJ2-4, the V gene TRBV4-3, with D hard to call. This CDR3 spans 14 amino acids. The germline V gene encodes CDR1 LGHNA and CDR2 YSLEER. With 0 bases removed from V and 7 bases from J, the gap between germline ends came to 10 bases. CDR3 loop: CASSQDRSRNIQYF. DNA for the CDR3: TGCGCCAGCAGCCAAGACAGGAGTCGCAACATTCAGTACTTC.

In its sample, this clonotype was seen once. This may be a read error: a much more frequent sequence differs by one nucleotide. The chain joins TRBV20-1 to TRBJ1-6, with D unclear. Germline V gene sequence: CDR1 DFQATT, CDR2 SNEGSKA (reference sequence). The CDR3 has 13 amino acids. V lost 5 bases, J lost 14 bases, and 19 bases lay in between. DNA of the CDR3: TGCAGTGCTCCGGGATCGTCTATAGATGCCCTCCACTTT. Its translation: CSAPGSSIDALHF.

This clonotype was recorded many times. The chain employs TRBV5-5 and TRBJ1-3; D is undetermined. The CDR3 has 13 amino acids. The ends were cut back, 4 bases at V and 9 bases at J, with 14 bases in the middle. CDR1 and CDR2 (germline): SGHKS, YYEKEE (reference sequence). Here the CDR3 reads CASSLEGTFTIYF. CDR3 bases: TGTGCCAGCAGCCTGGAAGGAACGTTCACCATATATTTT.

In this sample, this clonotype turned up many times. This chain uses TRBV27 with TRBJ2-1; D gene uncertain. V shed 6 bases and J shed 6 bases, with 12 bases lying between them. CDR1 and CDR2 (germline): MNHEY, SMNVEV (reference sequence). The CDR3 contains 13 residues. CDR3 nucleotides: TGTGCCAGCAGCTTGGGATACGTCAATGAGCAGTTCTTC. Its translation: CASSLGYVNEQFF.

This clonotype was counted many times. The chain links TRBV6-5 to TRBJ2-2, with D hard to call. The CDR3 spans 13 residues. Trimming stripped 2 bases from V and 5 bases from J, with 6 bases between. Germline assignment: CDR1 MNHEY and CDR2 SVGAGI. The CDR3: CASSYTGTGELFF. In DNA form, the CDR3 reads TGTGCCAGCAGTTACACCGGGACCGGGGAGCTGTTTTTT.

In this sample, this clonotype turned up many times. The J gene is TRBJ1-6, the V gene TRBV12-3 or TRBV12-4; D gene unclear. V was shortened by 5 bases and J by 6 bases, with 20 bases between the two germline ends. There are 17 residues in the CDR3. In DNA, the CDR3 is TGTGCCAGCAGTCCATGGTCTGGGCCCGATCCTAATTCACCCCTCCACTTT. Residues: CASSPWSGPDPNSPLHF.

This clonotype showed up many times. The chain uses TRBV6-1 and TRBJ1-5; D ambiguous. The CDR3 covers 14 residues. V gave up 2 bases and J gave up 2 bases, with 7 bases separating them. CDR1 is MNHNS and CDR2 is SASEGT in the germline V gene. The CDR3 nucleotides are TGTGCCAGCAGTGAACTCGGGGGCAATCAGCCCCAGCATTTT. It yields the protein CASSELGGNQPQHF.

In this sample, this clonotype turned up many times. V and J are TRBV7-6 and TRBJ1-2, with D maybe TRBD1 (6 bases). The CDR3 is made up of 16 amino acids. Germline V gene lookup returns CDR1 SGHVS and CDR2 FNYEAQ. Trimming took 5 bases from V and 1 from J, leaving 17 bases between them. The CDR3 coding sequence is TGTGCCAGCAGCATAATCACAGGGATGGATAACTATGGCTACACCTTC. It yields the protein CASSIITGMDNYGYTF.

This clonotype came up many times. V usage is TRBV13 and J usage is TRBJ2-1; TRBD2 might be the D (6 bases). The germline V and J ends were trimmed by 0 bases and 7 bases, with 10 bases remaining between them. Germline V gene sequence: CDR1 PRHDT, CDR2 FYEKMQ (reference sequence). The CDR3 is 14 amino acids. DNA for the CDR3: TGTGCCAGCAGCTTAGGCCGGCTAGCGAATGAGCAGTTCTTC. Residues: CASSLGRLANEQFF.

This clonotype was seen at least ten times. The rearrangement links TRBV16 to TRBJ2-7; 7 positions match TRBD1. Germline trimming cut 0 bases from V and 5 bases from J; bases unmatched to any gene: 10. CDR3 length: 16 amino acids. CDR1 KGHSY and CDR2 FQNENV come from the germline V gene. The CDR3: CASSQSGQAPRNEQYF. DNA of the CDR3: TGTGCCAGCAGCCAATCAGGACAGGCCCCCCGGAACGAGCAGTACTTC. The variable domain in full, with the rest retrieved from reference TRBV16 and TRBJ2-7, is GEEVAQTPKHLVRGEGQKAKLYCAPIKGHSYVFWYQQVLKNEFKFLISFQNENVFDETGMPKERFSAKCLPNSPCSLEIQATKLEDSAVYFCASSQSGQAPRNEQYFGPGTRLTVT.

This clonotype was found many times. An end of the junction does not agree with germline; a read error may underlie this. This chain uses TRBV5-1 with TRBJ2-4; D is undetermined. The CDR3 is 9 amino acids. Germline V gene lookup returns CDR1 SGHRS and CDR2 YFSETQ. In DNA form, the CDR3 reads TGCGCCATCCCAGAGGAGCCTCACTTC. It specifies CAIPEEPHF.

This clonotype was observed many times. This chain's CDR3 is CASSSDGAVRRSGANVLTF. The CDR3 DNA sequence: TGCGCCAGCAGCTCGGATGGGGCGGTTAGGCGCTCTGGGGCCAACGTCCTGACTTTC. The chain is built from TRBV5-1 and TRBJ2-6, with D maybe TRBD1 (5 bases). Trimming removed 3 bases from V and 0 bases from J, with 19 bases in between. Germline V lookup: CDR1 SGHRS, CDR2 YFSETQ. The CDR3 totals 19 residues.

This clonotype showed up many times. The chain carries TRBV28 and TRBJ1-4; 8 bases map to TRBD1. Germline CDR1 is MDHEN and CDR2 is SYDVKM. Losses at the gene ends were 6 bases for V and 7 bases for J; bases not matched to a gene: 19. This CDR3 region has 18 residues. CDR3 DNA: TGTGCCAGCAGCCCTCACGGGACAGGAAGGCGAGGGAGTGAAAAACTGTTTTTT. This codes for CASSPHGTGRRGSEKLFF.

This clonotype has a handful of counts. This rearrangement joins TRBV5-6 to TRBJ2-7, with D hard to call. This CDR3 comprises 13 residues. Germline lookup yields CDR1 SGHDT and CDR2 YYEEEE. Trimming stripped 5 bases from V and 6 bases from J, with 15 bases between. The CDR3 here is CASSSILPFEQYF. The CDR3 DNA reads TGTGCCAGCAGTTCCATCTTACCCTTCGAGCAGTACTTC.